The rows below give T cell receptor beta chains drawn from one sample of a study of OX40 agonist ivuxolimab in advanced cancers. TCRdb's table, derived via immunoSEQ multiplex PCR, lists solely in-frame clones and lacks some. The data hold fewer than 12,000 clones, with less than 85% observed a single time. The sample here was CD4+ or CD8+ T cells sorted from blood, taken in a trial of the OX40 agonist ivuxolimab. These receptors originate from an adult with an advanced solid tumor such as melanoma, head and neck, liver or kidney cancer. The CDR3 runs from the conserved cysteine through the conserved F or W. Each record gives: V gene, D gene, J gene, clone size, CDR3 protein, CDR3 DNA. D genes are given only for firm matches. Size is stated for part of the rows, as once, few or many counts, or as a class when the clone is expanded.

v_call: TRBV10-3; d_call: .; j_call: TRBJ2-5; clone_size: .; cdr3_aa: CAISESLSMETQYF; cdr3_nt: TGTGCCATCAGTGAGTCGTTAAGTATGGAGACCCAGTACTTC
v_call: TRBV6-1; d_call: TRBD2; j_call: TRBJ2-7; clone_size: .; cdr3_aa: CASSEGASGFYEQYF; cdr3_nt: TGTGCCAGCAGTGAAGGGGCTAGCGGGTTCTACGAGCAGTACTTC
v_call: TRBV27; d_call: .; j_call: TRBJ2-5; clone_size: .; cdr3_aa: CASSLGGPGETQYF; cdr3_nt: TGTGCCAGCAGTTTAGGGGGGCCTGGAGAGACCCAGTACTTC
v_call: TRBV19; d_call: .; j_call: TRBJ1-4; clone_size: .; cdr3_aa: CASRGEGRDEKLFF; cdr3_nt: TGTGCCTCCCGAGGGGAGGGAAGGGATGAAAAACTGTTTTTT
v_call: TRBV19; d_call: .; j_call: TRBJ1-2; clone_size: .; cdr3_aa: CASSPKDGLYGYTF; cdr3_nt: TGTGCCAGTAGTCCTAAGGACGGACTCTATGGCTACACCTTC
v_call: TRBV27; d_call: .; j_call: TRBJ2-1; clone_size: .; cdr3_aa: CASSLGDQYNEQFF; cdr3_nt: TGTGCCAGCAGTTTGGGGGACCAATACAATGAGCAGTTCTTC
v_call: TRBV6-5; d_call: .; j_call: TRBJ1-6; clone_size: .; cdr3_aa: CASSYYGFSPLHF; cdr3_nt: TGTGCCAGCAGTTACTATGGCTTTTCACCCCTCCACTTT
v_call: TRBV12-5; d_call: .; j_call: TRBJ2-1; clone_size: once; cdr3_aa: CASGLDPIGQGNYNEQFF; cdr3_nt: TGTGCTAGTGGTTTGGACCCCATTGGGCAGGGGAATTACAATGAGCAGTTCTTC
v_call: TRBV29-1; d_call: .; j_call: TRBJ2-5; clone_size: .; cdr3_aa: CSPMTMEETQYF; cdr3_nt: TGCAGCCCTATGACGATGGAAGAGACCCAGTACTTC
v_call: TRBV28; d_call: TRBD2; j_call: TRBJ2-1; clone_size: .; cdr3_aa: CASTLTSGDNNEQFF; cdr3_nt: TGTGCCAGCACCCTGACTAGCGGGGACAACAATGAGCAGTTCTTC
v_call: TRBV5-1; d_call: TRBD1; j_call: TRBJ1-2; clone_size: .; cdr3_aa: CASSLNRGANYGYTF; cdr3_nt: TGCGCCAGCAGCTTAAACAGGGGGGCAAACTATGGCTACACCTTC
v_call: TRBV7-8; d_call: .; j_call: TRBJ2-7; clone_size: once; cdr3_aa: CASSLGPLGGGEQYF; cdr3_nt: TGTGCCAGCAGCTTAGGTCCCCTCGGGGGCGGAGAGCAGTACTTC
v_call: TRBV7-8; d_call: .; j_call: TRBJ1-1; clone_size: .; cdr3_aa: CASSLAGSSGGEAFF; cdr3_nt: TGTGCCAGCAGCTTAGCGGGCAGTTCGGGGGGTGAAGCTTTCTTT
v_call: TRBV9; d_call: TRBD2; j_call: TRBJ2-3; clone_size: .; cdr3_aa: CASSASGTRVPDTQYF; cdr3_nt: TGTGCCAGCAGCGCCTCCGGGACTAGGGTTCCAGATACGCAGTATTTT
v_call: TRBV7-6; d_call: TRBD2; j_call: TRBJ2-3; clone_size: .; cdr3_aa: CASRGTRTDTQYF; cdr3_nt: TGTGCCAGCAGAGGGACTAGGACAGATACGCAGTATTTT
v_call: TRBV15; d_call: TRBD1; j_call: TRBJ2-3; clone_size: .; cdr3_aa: CATSRGQGGGDTQYF; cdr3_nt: TGTGCCACCAGCAGGGGACAGGGCGGGGGAGATACGCAGTATTTT
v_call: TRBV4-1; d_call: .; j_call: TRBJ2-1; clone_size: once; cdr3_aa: CASSLSVDSYNEQFF; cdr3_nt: TGCGCCAGCAGCCTATCGGTGGACTCCTACAATGAGCAGTTCTTC
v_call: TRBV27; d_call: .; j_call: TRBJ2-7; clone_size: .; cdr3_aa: CASSRDELSYEQYF; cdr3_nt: TGTGCCAGCAGTCGCGACGAGCTGTCCTACGAGCAGTACTTC
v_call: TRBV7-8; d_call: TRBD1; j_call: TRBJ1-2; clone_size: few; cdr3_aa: CASSAAGQNYGYTF; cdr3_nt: TGTGCCAGCAGCGCCGCGGGACAGAACTATGGCTACACCTTC
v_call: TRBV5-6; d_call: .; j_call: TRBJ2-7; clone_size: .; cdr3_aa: CASSSRVYEQYF; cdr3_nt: TGTGCCAGCAGCTCCAGGGTCTACGAGCAGTACTTC
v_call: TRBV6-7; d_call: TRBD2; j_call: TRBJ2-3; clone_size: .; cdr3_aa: CASSSQLAGEGDTQYF; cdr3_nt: TGTGCCAGCAGTTCACAACTAGCGGGGGAAGGAGATACGCAGTATTTT
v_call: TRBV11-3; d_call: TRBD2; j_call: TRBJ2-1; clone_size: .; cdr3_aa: CASSRTSGVIEQFF; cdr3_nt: TGTGCCAGCAGCCGTACTAGCGGGGTGATTGAGCAGTTCTTC
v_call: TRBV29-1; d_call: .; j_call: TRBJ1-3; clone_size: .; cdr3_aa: CSARLGPGNTIYF; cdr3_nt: TGCAGCGCCAGGTTGGGGCCTGGAAACACCATATATTTT
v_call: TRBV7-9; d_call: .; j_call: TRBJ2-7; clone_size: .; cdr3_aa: CASSRIPYEQYF; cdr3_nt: TGTGCCAGCAGCCGCATACCCTACGAGCAGTACTTC
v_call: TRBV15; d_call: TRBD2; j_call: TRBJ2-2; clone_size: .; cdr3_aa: CATSRVKLAGVGELFF; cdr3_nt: TGTGCCACCAGCAGAGTCAAACTAGCGGGAGTCGGGGAGCTGTTTTTT
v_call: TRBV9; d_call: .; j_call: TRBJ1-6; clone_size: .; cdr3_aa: CASSARGGASRSPLHF; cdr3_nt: TGTGCCAGCAGCGCTAGGGGAGGGGCAAGTCGGTCACCCCTCCACTTT
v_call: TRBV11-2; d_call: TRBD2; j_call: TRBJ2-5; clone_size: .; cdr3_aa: CASSLESTQTSGGRGETQYF; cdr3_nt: TGTGCCAGCAGCTTAGAGAGTACCCAGACTAGCGGAGGACGAGGGGAGACCCAGTACTTC
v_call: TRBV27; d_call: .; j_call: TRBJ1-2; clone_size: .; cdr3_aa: CASSLSKRAVRGYTF; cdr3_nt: TGTGCCAGCAGTTTATCGAAGAGGGCCGTTCGAGGCTACACCTTC
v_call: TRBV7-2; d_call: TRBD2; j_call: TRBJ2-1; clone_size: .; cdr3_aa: CASSLSDRLAENNEQFF; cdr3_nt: TGTGCCAGCAGCTTATCCGACAGACTAGCGGAGAACAATGAGCAGTTCTTC
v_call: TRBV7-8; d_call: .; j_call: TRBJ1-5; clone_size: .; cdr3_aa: CASSSYPGGNQPQHF; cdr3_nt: TGCGCCAGCAGCTCCTACCCGGGGGGCAATCAGCCCCAGCATTTT
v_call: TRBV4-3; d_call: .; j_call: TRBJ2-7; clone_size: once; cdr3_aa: CASSQDEGSYEQYF; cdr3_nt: TGCGCCAGCAGCCAAGATGAGGGATCCTACGAGCAGTACTTC
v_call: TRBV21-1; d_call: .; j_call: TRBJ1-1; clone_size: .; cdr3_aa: CASSKGEGGRTEAFF; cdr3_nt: TGTGCCAGCAGCAAAGGGGAGGGAGGTCGCACTGAAGCTTTCTTT
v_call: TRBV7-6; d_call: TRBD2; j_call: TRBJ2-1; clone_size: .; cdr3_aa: CASSLDLVVGGTDNEQFF; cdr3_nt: TGTGCCAGCAGCTTAGATCTTGTTGTGGGAGGGACTGACAATGAGCAGTTCTTC
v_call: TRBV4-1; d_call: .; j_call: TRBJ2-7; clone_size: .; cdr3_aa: CASSQGSRAYEQYF; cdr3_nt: TGCGCCAGCAGCCAAGGATCCAGGGCGTACGAGCAGTACTTC
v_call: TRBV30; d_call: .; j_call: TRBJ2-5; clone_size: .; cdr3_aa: CAWRFLETQYF; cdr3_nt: TGTGCCTGGCGATTTCTGGAGACCCAGTACTTC
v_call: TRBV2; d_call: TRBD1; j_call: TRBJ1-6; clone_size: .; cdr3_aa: CASWRDRGSSYNSPLHF; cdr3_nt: TGTGCCAGCTGGAGGGACAGGGGGAGCTCCTATAATTCACCCCTCCACTTT
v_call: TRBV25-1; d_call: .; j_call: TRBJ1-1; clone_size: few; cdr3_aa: CASSELQEAEAFF; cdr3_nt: TGTGCCAGCAGTGAACTCCAGGAGGCTGAAGCTTTCTTT
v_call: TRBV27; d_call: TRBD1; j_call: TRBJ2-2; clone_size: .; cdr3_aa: CASSLWDRGRTGELFF; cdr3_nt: TGTGCCAGCAGTTTATGGGACAGGGGGAGAACCGGGGAGCTGTTTTTT
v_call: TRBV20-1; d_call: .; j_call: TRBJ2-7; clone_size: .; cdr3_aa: CSARGPSEQYF; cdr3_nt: TGCAGTGCTAGAGGACCCTCTGAGCAGTACTTC
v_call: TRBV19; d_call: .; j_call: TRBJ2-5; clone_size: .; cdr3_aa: CASSIDIQETQYF; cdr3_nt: TGTGCCAGTAGTATTGACATCCAAGAGACCCAGTACTTC
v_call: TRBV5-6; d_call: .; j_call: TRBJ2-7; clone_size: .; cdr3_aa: CASSFGVSGEDEQYF; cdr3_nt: TGTGCCAGCAGCTTCGGGGTTTCGGGGGAGGACGAGCAGTACTTC
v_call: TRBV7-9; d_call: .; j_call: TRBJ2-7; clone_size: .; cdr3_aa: CASSLGSRGEQYF; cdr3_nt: TGTGCCAGCAGCTTAGGCAGCAGGGGAGAGCAGTACTTC
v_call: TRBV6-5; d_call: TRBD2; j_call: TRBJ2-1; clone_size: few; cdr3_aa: CASSPGTSGTNEQFF; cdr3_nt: TGTGCCAGCAGCCCCGGGACTAGCGGGACTAATGAGCAGTTCTTC
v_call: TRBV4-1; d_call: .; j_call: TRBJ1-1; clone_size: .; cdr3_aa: CASSLLRGAGEMNTEAFF; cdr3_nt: TGCGCCAGCAGCCTCCTTAGGGGGGCAGGGGAAATGAACACTGAAGCTTTCTTT
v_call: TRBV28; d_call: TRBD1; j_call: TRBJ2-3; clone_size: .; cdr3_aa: CASSPLGTGTDTQYF; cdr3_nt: TGTGCCAGCAGCCCCCTCGGGACAGGCACAGATACGCAGTATTTT
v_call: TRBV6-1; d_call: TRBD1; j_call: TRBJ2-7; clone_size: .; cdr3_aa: CASSLGTGGYEQYF; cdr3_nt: TGTGCCAGCAGCTTAGGGACAGGGGGCTACGAGCAGTACTTC